This T cell receptor (beta chain) was identified during a study of T cell responses to AZD1222 COVID-19 vaccine. Repertoires were generated with immunoSEQ multiplex PCR, while TCRdb's copy carries only in-frame clones and drops some. Of tens of thousands of clones in the sample, 85% to 95% are singletons; the top ten hold 6.3%. The germline gives CDR1 SGHVS, CDR2 FNYEAQ. V was pared by 3 bases and J by 1 base, with 4 bases of the junction left unmatched. The CDR3 loop spans 15 amino acids. This clone was recorded once. Its cognate antigen is unknown. Broader study findings: Repertoires were collected only later (after the peak T cell response had occurred). Females made up more of the donors, who were largely white British, and clonal diversity may have come out too low.

This sequence joins TRBV7-6 and TRBJ1-1, with 8 nucleotides matching TRBD1. The material sequenced was peripheral blood, taken 28 days after the second dose of the MenACWY control vaccine. The sequence was collected from an adult who received the MenACWY meningococcal vaccine as a control. The CDR3 bases are TGTGCCAGCAGCTTGCAGGGGGCGACGAACACTGAAGCTTTCTTT. Translating it yields CASSLQGATNTEAFF. Drawing the rest from reference TRBV7-6 and TRBJ1-1, the complete variable domain is GAGVSQSPRYKVTKRGQDVALRCDPISGHVSLYWYRQALGQGPEFLTYFNYEAQQDKSGLPNDRFSAERPEGSISTLTIQRTEQRDSAMYRCASSLQGATNTEAFFGQGTRLTVV.